This TCR beta chain was captured in a study of T cells in Graves' hyperthyroidism and ophthalmopathy. Whole-study findings and limits: A model of 13 V-J features distinguished ophthalmopathy from stable hyperthyroidism. Peripheral blood also featured most of the thyroid clonotypes expanded above 0.001.

Amplified TCR beta CDR3 regions came from RNA transcripts. HTBI primers were the set used in a first-round RT-PCR of the TCR CDR3. TCRdb independently ran MiXCR on the multiplex PCR reads; one entry per CDR3 protein. The sample comprises about 380,000 distinct CDR3 sequences, less than 20% of which are singletons, and 35% to 45% rests with the top ten. Germline-derived CDR1 and CDR2 are MDHEN and SYDVKM. The CDR3 runs 17 residues. Trimming at V came to 4 bases and at J to 0 bases, leaving 7 bases not matched to a gene. Notes on this clonotype: The target antigen is unknown.

A Clinical Activity Score of at least 3, a NOSPECS grade of at least 4 and a duration under 3 months were recorded in the ophthalmopathy patients. Fresh peripheral blood, around 9.2 ml of it, supplied the PBMCs. Material for sequencing was blood. The rearrangement uses TRBV28 and TRBJ2-2; TRBD1 matches at 8 bases. This sequence originates from a man in his late teens or twenties with Graves' ophthalmopathy. The CDR3 loop reads CASSYPRTGSNTGELFF. The CDR3 bases are TGTGCCAGCAGTTATCCCCGGACAGGGTCGAACACCGGGGAGCTGTTTTTT. Complete variable domain (other parts from reference TRBV28 and TRBJ2-2): DVKVTQSSRYLVKRTGEKVFLECVQDMDHENMFWYRQDPGLGLRLIYFSYDVKMKEKGDIPEGYSVSREKKERFSLILESASTNQTSMYLCASSYPRTGSNTGELFFGEGSRLTVL.